This TCR beta chain was identified in a study of CD8+ T cells in alopecia areata. Study-wide background: A regimen of oral tofacitinib, 5 to 10 mg twice daily, was given to treated patients.

As concerns this clone: Antigen specificity is unknown.

Whole-study results and caveats: Mouse data revealed clearer TCR sharing than patient data did, a gap possibly tied to HLA.

Once RNA had been extracted, it was reverse transcribed into cDNA to act as the sequencing template. Clones were sequenced by immunoSEQ multiplex PCR, and TCRdb holds only the in-frame ones, with some missing. Counted here are hundreds of thousands of clones, approximately 67% occurring once; the ten biggest clones make up about 1.2%. The CDR3 is 13 amino acids. Trimming stripped 5 bases from V and 4 bases from J, with 8 bases between. Germline CDR1 is SGHTA and CDR2 is FQGTGA. This sample's treatment: oral pan-JAK inhibitor, 5-10 mg twice daily. Both CD4+ and CD8+ T cells were separated by sorting PBMCs.

Sequenced here: CD4+ T cells sorted from blood, sampled between weeks 44 and 45, from a patient treated with tofacitinib. The chain uses TRBV7-3 and TRBJ2-2; D gene uncertain. The source is a human donor with alopecia areata. CDR3 nucleotides: TGTGCCAGCAGCCCCGGACCCACCGGGGAGCTGTTTTTT. Translated, it gives CASSPGPTGELFF.